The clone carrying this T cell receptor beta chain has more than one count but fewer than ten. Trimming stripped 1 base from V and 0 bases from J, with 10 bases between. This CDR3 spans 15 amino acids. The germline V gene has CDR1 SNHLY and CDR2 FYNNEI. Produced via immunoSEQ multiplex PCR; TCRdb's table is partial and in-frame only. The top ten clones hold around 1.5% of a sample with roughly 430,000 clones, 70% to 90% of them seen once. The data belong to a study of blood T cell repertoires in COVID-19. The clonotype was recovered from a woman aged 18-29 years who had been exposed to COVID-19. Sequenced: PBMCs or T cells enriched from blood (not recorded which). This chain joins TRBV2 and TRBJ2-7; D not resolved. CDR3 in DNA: TGTGCCAGCAGTGAAGGATGGAGCAGCTCCTACGAGCAGTACTTC. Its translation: CASSEGWSSSYEQYF. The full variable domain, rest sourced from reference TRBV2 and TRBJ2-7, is EPEVTQTPSHQVTQMGQEVILRCVPISNHLYFYWYRQILGQKVEFLVSFYNNEISEKSEIFDDQFSVERPDGSNFTLKIRSTKLEDSAMYFCASSEGWSSSYEQYFGPGTRLTVT.